These 20 T cell receptor beta chains were sequenced from one sample in a study of blood T cell repertoires in COVID-19. Some clones are missing from TCRdb's copy, which holds only in-frame ones; the method was immunoSEQ multiplex PCR. Of around 130,000 clones in the sample, 84% were seen once. Specimen: peripheral blood. Receptors originate from a man in his thirties or forties with COVID-19, enrolled during active disease.

This rearrangement joins TRBV3-1 (or the pseudogene TRBV3-2) to TRBJ2-1; 12 nucleotides line up with TRBD1. V lost 4 bases and J lost 8; bases outside the gene matches: 6. The germline gives CDR1 LGHDT, CDR2 YNNKEL (reference sequence). This CDR3 is 15 amino acids long. The CDR3 nucleotides read TGTGCCAGCAGCCCCCGGGACAGGGGGCTTTATGAGCAGTTCTTC. Its protein product is CASSPRDRGLYEQFF.

This clone was seen a few times. The CDR3 sequence: CASSLFGNPNTGELFF. DNA of the CDR3: TGTGCCAGCAGCTTGTTCGGGAATCCGAACACCGGGGAGCTGTTTTTT. This chain links TRBV5-5 with TRBJ2-2; D is possibly TRBD2 (5 bases). The CDR3 is 16 amino acids. CDR1 is SGHKS and CDR2 is YYEKEE in the germline V gene (reference sequence). V shed 1 base and J shed 0 bases, with 10 bases lying between them.

The chain couples TRBV3-1 (or the pseudogene TRBV3-2) to TRBJ2-2, with 10 positions matching TRBD2. V was pared by 0 bases and J by 3 bases, with 1 base of the junction left unmatched. The CDR3 consists of 16 residues. Germline V gene sequence: CDR1 LGHDT, CDR2 YNNKEL (reference sequence). The CDR3 loop is CASSQELAGYTGELFF. The CDR3 DNA sequence: TGTGCCAGCAGCCAAGAACTAGCGGGGTACACCGGGGAGCTGTTTTTT.

This chain connects TRBV7-2 to TRBJ2-5; 9 bases are a match to TRBD1. V was pared by 10 bases and J by 4 bases, with 4 bases of the junction left unmatched. The germline gives CDR1 SGHTA, CDR2 FQGNSA. CDR3 size: 12 residues. Here the CDR3 reads CATGTGRETQYF. In DNA, the CDR3 is TGTGCCACTGGGACAGGGCGAGAGACCCAGTACTTC. The full variable domain, its missing parts supplied by reference TRBV7-2 and TRBJ2-5, is GAGVSQSPSNKVTEKGKDVELRCDPISGHTALYWYRQSLGQGLEFLIYFQGNSAPDKSGLPSDRFSAERTGGSVSTLTIQRTQQEDSAVYLCATGTGRETQYFGPGTRLLVL.

The CDR3 coding sequence is TGTGCCAGCAGCGCCGCTCTAGCGGCGAACACCGGGGAGCTGTTTTTT. Translation gives CASSAALAANTGELFF. V gene TRBV7-3 combines with J gene TRBJ2-2; TRBD2 matches at 7 bases. J was trimmed by 0 bases and V by 5 bases; bases with no gene match: 6. The CDR3 has 16 amino acids. In germline, CDR1 is SGHTA, CDR2 FQGTGA.

The chain links TRBV9 to TRBJ2-7; D gene ambiguous. Trimming cost V 3 bases and J 3 bases, with 10 bases left between them. The germline V gene has CDR1 SGDLS and CDR2 YYNGEE. The CDR3 spans 13 residues. The CDR3 region has the DNA TGTGCCAGCAGCGAAAACGGTTACTACGAGCAGTACTTC. Amino acids: CASSENGYYEQYF.

V usage is TRBV5-1 and J usage is TRBJ1-2; tentatively, D is TRBD1 (5 bases). Trimming cost V 4 bases and J 3 bases, with 13 bases left between them. The CDR3 has 14 residues. From germline, CDR1 is SGHRS and CDR2 YFSETQ. The CDR3 sequence is CASSPIGGDYGYTF. In nucleotides, the CDR3 is TGCGCCAGCAGCCCAATTGGAGGGGACTATGGCTACACCTTC.

V and J are TRBV6-5 and TRBJ2-7; the match to TRBD1 covers 10 bases. The CDR3 totals 13 residues. The junction had 3 bases not matched to a gene; V was cut back by 6 bases and J by 4 bases. Germline V gene data show CDR1 as MNHEY and CDR2 as SVGAGI. The CDR3 loop reads CASRGTGEYEQYF. In nucleotides, the CDR3 is TGTGCCAGCAGAGGGACAGGGGAGTACGAGCAGTACTTC.

V gene TRBV29-1 combines with J gene TRBJ2-5, with D unclear. V lost 3 bases and J 2 bases, leaving 7 bases between the germline ends. Looked up from germline, CDR1 is SQVTM and CDR2 is ANQGSEA. The length of the CDR3 is 12 residues. This chain's CDR3 is CSVEKQQETQYF. The CDR3, as DNA: TGCAGCGTTGAGAAACAGCAAGAGACCCAGTACTTC.

J is TRBJ2-4 and V is TRBV6-1; weak D call: TRBD1 (5 bases). The CDR3 is 15 residues long. Trimming shortened V by 0 bases and J by 6 bases, and 12 bases separated the two germline ends. Germline V gene lookup returns CDR1 MNHNS and CDR2 SASEGT. CDR3: CASSEAPGNLNIQYF. The CDR3, as DNA: TGTGCCAGCAGTGAAGCCCCAGGGAATTTAAACATTCAGTACTTC.

This clone was observed a handful of times. The chain employs TRBV3-1 (or the pseudogene TRBV3-2) and TRBJ2-1; possible D gene TRBD2, 5 bases. V lost 6 bases, J lost 7 bases, and 13 bases lay in between. This CDR3 is 13 amino acids long. CDR1 and CDR2 from the germline V gene are LGHDT and YNNKEL (reference sequence). The CDR3: CASSPKAANEQFF. In DNA, the CDR3 is TGTGCCAGCAGTCCAAAAGCGGCGAATGAGCAGTTCTTC.

The chain combines TRBV11-2 with TRBJ1-1, with 7 bases lining up with TRBD1. Germline-derived CDR1 and CDR2 are SGHAT and FQNNGV. Germline trimming cut 3 bases from V and 3 bases from J; bases unmatched to any gene: 13. The CDR3 is 17 residues long. Here the CDR3 reads CASSFPFPGDSYTEAFF. The CDR3 DNA reads TGTGCCAGCAGCTTTCCATTCCCCGGGGACAGTTACACTGAAGCTTTCTTT. The variable domain in full, completed from reference TRBV11-2 and TRBJ1-1, reads EAGVAQSPRYKIIEKRQSVAFWCNPISGHATLYWYQQILGQGPKLLIQFQNNGVVDDSQLPKDRFSAERLKGVDSTLKIQPAKLEDSAVYLCASSFPFPGDSYTEAFFGQGTRLTVV.

This sequence joins TRBV6-1 and TRBJ2-7; 10 nucleotides agree with TRBD1. The J segment lost 7 bases and the V segment lost 3 bases, leaving 6 bases of the junction unmatched. From germline, CDR1 is MNHNS and CDR2 SASEGT. CDR3 length: 14 residues. The CDR3 spells CASSDRDRGGEQYF. The CDR3, as DNA: TGTGCCAGCAGTGACCGGGACAGGGGAGGTGAGCAGTACTTC.

The genes are TRBV7-9 and TRBJ2-7; D unresolved. Germline CDR1 and CDR2: SEHNR and FQNEAQ (reference sequence). CDR3 length: 12 amino acids. V was trimmed by 2 bases and J by 5 bases, leaving 7 bases between them. The CDR3 is CASSLLRNEQYF. The CDR3 nucleotides are TGTGCCAGCAGCTTATTGAGAAACGAGCAGTACTTC.

The rearrangement links TRBV7-3 to TRBJ1-5, with 10 bases fitting TRBD1. The CDR3 has 17 residues. V was pared by 5 bases and J by 3 bases, with 10 bases of the junction left unmatched. Germline V gives CDR1 SGHTA, CDR2 FQGTGA. As DNA, the CDR3 is TGTGCCAGCAGCCCCCAAGGGACAGGGGATTCCAATCAGCCCCAGCATTTT. Translation gives CASSPQGTGDSNQPQHF.

The count of this clone is one. Here the CDR3 reads CASSWGQNYGYTF. CDR3 bases: TGTGCCAGCAGCTGGGGACAAAACTATGGCTACACCTTC. This rearrangement joins TRBV7-2 to TRBJ1-2; maybe TRBD1 (6 bases). The CDR3 length is 13 residues. Trimming shortened V by 4 bases and J by 2 bases, and 8 bases separated the two germline ends. CDR1 is SGHTA and CDR2 is FQGNSA in the germline V gene.

V and J are TRBV28 and TRBJ2-7, with TRBD2 as a possible D gene (6 bases). Trimming shortened V by 1 base and J by 7 bases, and 20 bases separated the two germline ends. The CDR3 is 16 amino acids. Germline V gives CDR1 MDHEN, CDR2 SYDVKM. CDR3 residues: CASSLSKLQGAGEQYF. CDR3 DNA sequence: TGTGCCAGCAGTTTATCAAAACTGCAGGGAGCGGGTGAGCAGTACTTC. The full variable domain, rest sourced from reference TRBV28 and TRBJ2-7, is DVKVTQSSRYLVKRTGEKVFLECVQDMDHENMFWYRQDPGLGLRLIYFSYDVKMKEKGDIPEGYSVSREKKERFSLILESASTNQTSMYLCASSLSKLQGAGEQYFGPGTRLTVT.

This clone was seen a handful of times. The rearrangement links TRBV6-5 to TRBJ1-1; no firm D call. Trimming removed 0 bases at V and 1 base at J, with 6 bases between. This CDR3 spans 14 amino acids. Germline-derived CDR1 and CDR2 are MNHEY and SVGAGI. CDR3 nucleotide sequence: TGTGCCAGCAGTTACTCGGGAGAGAACACTGAAGCTTTCTTT. Protein product: CASSYSGENTEAFF.

V and J are TRBV28 and TRBJ2-2, with 8 bases that match TRBD2. The germline V gene has CDR1 MDHEN and CDR2 SYDVKM. CDR3 length: 18 residues. V was clipped by 5 bases and J by 0 bases; unmatched bases: 11. In nucleotides, the CDR3 is TGTGCCAGCAGTCCCCGGAGGGACGGGAGGGCGAACACCGGGGAGCTGTTTTTT. Translation gives CASSPRRDGRANTGELFF.

This chain uses TRBV30 with TRBJ2-7; weak D call: TRBD2 (5 bases). Trimming took 2 bases from V and 10 from J, leaving 9 bases between them. This CDR3 has 10 amino acids. Germline V lookup: CDR1 GTSNPN, CDR2 SVGIG (reference sequence). Here the CDR3 reads CAWSSGRQYF. The CDR3 nucleotides read TGTGCCTGGAGTAGTGGGAGACAGTACTTC.